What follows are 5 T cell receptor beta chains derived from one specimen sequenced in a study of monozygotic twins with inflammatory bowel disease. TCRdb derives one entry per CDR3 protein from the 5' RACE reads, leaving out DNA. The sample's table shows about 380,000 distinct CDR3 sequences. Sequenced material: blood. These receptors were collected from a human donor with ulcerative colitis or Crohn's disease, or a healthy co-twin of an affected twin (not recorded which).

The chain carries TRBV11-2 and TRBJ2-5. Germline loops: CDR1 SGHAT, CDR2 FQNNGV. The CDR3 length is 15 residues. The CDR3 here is CASSLGWGSQETQYF.

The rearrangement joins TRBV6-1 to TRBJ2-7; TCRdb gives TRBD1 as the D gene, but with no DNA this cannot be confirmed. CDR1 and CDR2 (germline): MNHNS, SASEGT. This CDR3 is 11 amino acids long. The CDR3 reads CASSVFDSLRF.

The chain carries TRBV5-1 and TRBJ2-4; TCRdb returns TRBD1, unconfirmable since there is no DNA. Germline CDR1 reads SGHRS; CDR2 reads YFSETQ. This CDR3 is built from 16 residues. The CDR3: CASSDPGRLAKNIQYF.

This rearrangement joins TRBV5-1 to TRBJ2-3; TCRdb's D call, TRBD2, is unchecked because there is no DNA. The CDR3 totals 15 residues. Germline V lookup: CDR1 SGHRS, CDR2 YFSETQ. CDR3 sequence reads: CASRSGGTSTDTQYF.

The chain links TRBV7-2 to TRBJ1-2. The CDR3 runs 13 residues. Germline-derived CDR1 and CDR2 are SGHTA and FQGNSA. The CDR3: CASSIIETWGYTF.